Presented here are 18 T cell receptor beta chains from one specimen sequenced in a study of CD8 T cells in ankylosing spondylitis. TCRdb reanalysed the 5' RACE reads using MiXCR and keeps one entry per CDR3 protein. The sample holds some 250,000 distinct CDR3 sequences; 24% are singletons and the top ten take approximately 0.61%. Sequencing was carried out using blood, either unsorted or a sorted T cell fraction (not recorded which). The receptors were sampled from a male donor with ankylosing spondylitis or in good health (not recorded which).

The V gene is TRBV24-1, the J gene TRBJ2-7, with 11 bases that match TRBD1. This CDR3 has 15 residues. The ends lost 5 bases at V and 1 base at J; junction bases unmatched: 3. The germline CDR1 and CDR2 sequences are KGHDR and SFDVKD. The CDR3 DNA sequence: TGTGCCACCAGTGGGGGACAGGGGGATTCCTACGAGCAGTACTTC. Translation: CATSGGQGDSYEQYF.

This clonotype was seen more than once but under ten times. V and J are TRBV24-1 and TRBJ2-1; D is perhaps TRBD2 (5 bases). The CDR3 is 13 residues long. The V gene's germline CDR1 is KGHDR and CDR2 SFDVKD. Deletions cut 9 bases from V and 5 bases from J, with 13 bases between. In nucleotides, the CDR3 is TGTGCCACCGAGGGTATTGGAGACAATGAGCAGTTCTTC. Residues: CATEGIGDNEQFF.

This clonotype was counted between two and nine times. This chain links TRBV20-1 with TRBJ1-2, with D unresolved. Germline V gives CDR1 DFQATT, CDR2 SNEGSKA (reference sequence). V lost 3 bases, J lost 7 bases, and 9 bases lay in between. CDR3 length equals 11 residues. The CDR3 region has the DNA TGCAGTGCTAGGGTACCGGGTGGCTACACCTTC. Protein: CSARVPGGYTF.

This clonotype has at least ten counts. The chain couples TRBV2 to TRBJ1-5; TRBD1 is a possible D gene (6 bases). V was trimmed by 6 bases and J by 5 bases, leaving 14 bases between them. Germline V gene sequence: CDR1 SNHLY, CDR2 FYNNEI. This CDR3 has 14 amino acids. DNA of the CDR3: TGTGCCAGCAGCCTGAGGGAGGGGGATCAGCCCCAGCATTTT. Protein sequence: CASSLREGDQPQHF.

This clonotype was found many times. The genes are TRBV7-3 and TRBJ1-5; unclear D gene. V lost 5 bases to trimming and J lost 7 bases, with 6 bases between them. Germline V lookup: CDR1 SGHTA, CDR2 FQGTGA. The CDR3 consists of 11 residues. CDR3 sequence (DNA): TGTGCCAGCAGCCCGGGCCAGCCCCAGCATTTT. Protein: CASSPGQPQHF.

The rearrangement uses TRBV20-1 and TRBJ1-1; TRBD1 matches at 7 bases. V shed 1 base, J shed 3 bases, and the junction held 5 bases outside the gene matches. The CDR3 length is 14 residues. Germline V gives CDR1 DFQATT, CDR2 SNEGSKA (reference sequence). In DNA, the CDR3 is TGCAGTGCTAGAGCTGGGACAGCCGACACTGAAGCTTTCTTT. The encoded protein is CSARAGTADTEAFF.

This clonotype was detected many times. This chain uses TRBV10-3 with TRBJ2-3; 7 bases agree with TRBD1. Trimming cost V 4 bases and J 2 bases; bases outside gene matches: 15. The CDR3 loop spans 18 amino acids. Germline CDR1 is ENHRY and CDR2 is SYGVKD. CDR3 in DNA: TGTGCCATCAGTGCCCAGTGGGGGACAGCAGAGCTCACAGATACGCAGTATTTT. Its translation is CAISAQWGTAELTDTQYF.

The J gene is TRBJ2-3, the V gene TRBV20-1; possibly TRBD1 for D (7 bases). Germline V gene sequence: CDR1 DFQATT, CDR2 SNEGSKA (reference sequence). This CDR3 is 15 amino acids long. Trimming removed 5 bases from V and 6 bases from J, with 21 bases in between. CDR3 sequence (DNA): TGCAGTGCTCACCCGGCGGGGACAGTTGTTGATACGCAGTATTTT. This codes for CSAHPAGTVVDTQYF.

This rearrangement joins TRBV29-1 to TRBJ2-5; D gene uncertain. The CDR3 is made up of 12 amino acids. CDR1 is SQVTM and CDR2 is ANQGSEA in the germline V gene. Trimming removed 2 bases from V and 1 base from J, with 5 bases in between. The CDR3 region is CSVEPTQETQYF. CDR3 nucleotides: TGCAGCGTTGAACCCACCCAAGAGACCCAGTACTTC.

The table lists this clonotype with many counts. CDR3 nucleotide sequence: TGCGCCAGCAGCCAAAGATACGGTCATACCTACGAGCAGTACTTC. Its protein is CASSQRYGHTYEQYF. V is TRBV4-1 and J is TRBJ2-7; no definite D call. V lost 2 bases, J lost 2 bases, and 13 bases lay in between. The CDR3 sequence is 15 residues long. The germline V gene encodes CDR1 MGHRA and CDR2 YSYEKL.

The V and J genes are TRBV7-9 and TRBJ2-6; unclear D gene. The CDR3 loop spans 16 amino acids. V lost 2 bases to trimming and J lost 0 bases, with 8 bases between them. Per germline, CDR1 SEHNR and CDR2 FQNEAQ (reference sequence). In DNA, the CDR3 is TGTGCCAGCAGCTTAATTTTCACCTCTGGGGCCAACGTCCTGACTTTC. It codes for CASSLIFTSGANVLTF.

V usage is TRBV20-1 and J usage is TRBJ2-7; 7 bases line up with TRBD1. Germline CDR1 and CDR2: DFQATT and SNEGSKA (reference sequence). The CDR3 loop spans 13 amino acids. The V gene end was trimmed by 6 bases and the J gene end by 2 bases; junction bases not matched to a gene: 7. The CDR3 reads CSAGQGEPYEQYF. The CDR3 DNA follows: TGCAGTGCCGGGCAGGGGGAACCCTACGAGCAGTACTTC.

The chain is built from TRBV12-3 or TRBV12-4 and TRBJ2-1, with a possible D match to TRBD2 (6 bases). The V and J ends lost 6 bases and 0 bases respectively, with 12 bases between them. This CDR3 has 15 amino acids. CDR3 loop: CASSRGLLSYNEQFF. In DNA form, the CDR3 reads TGTGCCAGCAGCCGGGGACTCCTCTCCTACAATGAGCAGTTCTTC.

The chain has TRBV20-1 and TRBJ2-5, with D perhaps matching TRBD1 (5 bases). This CDR3 has 13 amino acids. The V gene lost 3 bases and the J gene lost 9 bases, with 17 bases spanning the gap. Germline V lookup: CDR1 DFQATT, CDR2 SNEGSKA (reference sequence). The CDR3: CSASGQGPVAQYF. The CDR3 DNA follows: TGCAGTGCTAGTGGGCAGGGTCCGGTGGCCCAGTACTTC.

This clonotype was detected ten times or more. The chain joins TRBV5-1 to TRBJ2-3, with 9 bases identical to TRBD1. Germline trimming cut 3 bases from V and 8 bases from J; bases unmatched to any gene: 7. Germline V gives CDR1 SGHRS, CDR2 YFSETQ. The CDR3 is made up of 14 amino acids. The CDR3 loop is CASSSTRQGGTQYF. The CDR3 DNA is TGCGCCAGCAGCTCGACTAGACAGGGGGGTACGCAGTATTTT.

The chain employs TRBV12-3 or TRBV12-4 and TRBJ2-3, with TRBD2 matching 14 bases. With V trimmed by 11 bases and J by 4 bases, 17 bases remained unmatched. CDR3 size: 18 residues. The CDR3 sequence is CAFSYKPLTSGGADTQYF. CDR3 sequence (DNA): TGTGCCTTCAGTTATAAGCCTCTGACTAGCGGGGGGGCAGATACGCAGTATTTT.

This clonotype has a handful of counts. The rearrangement uses TRBV5-4 and TRBJ2-7; D might be TRBD1 (6 bases). The length of the CDR3 is 16 residues. Germline V gene sequence: CDR1 SGHNT, CDR2 YYREEE (reference sequence). Deletions cut 3 bases from V and 1 base from J, with 17 bases between. CDR3 residues: CASSSPTGVGSYEQYF. For the CDR3, the DNA is TGTGCCAGCAGCTCCCCGACAGGTGTGGGGTCCTACGAGCAGTACTTC.

This clonotype has at least ten counts. At one of its ends the junction is not consistent with the germline gene, which may arise from a read error. This sequence joins TRBV25-1 and TRBJ1-2; 9 bases agree with TRBD1. In germline, CDR1 is MGHDK, CDR2 SYGVNS. The CDR3 runs 15 residues. The CDR3 loop is CASGETGGSNYGYTF. The CDR3 nucleotides read TGTGCCAGCGGTGAAACAGGGGGCTCTAACTATGGCTACACCTTC.